The T cell receptor (beta chain) described here comes from a study of post-analysis software for immune sequencing data. General study points: Samples from one preparation batch, clustered by F measure, grouped strongly together. A handful of TRBV segments occurring more often in patients than controls included TRBV5-6, TRBV5-1 and TRBV20-1. When compared against controls, multiple sclerosis patients showed significantly lower normalized Chao1 diversity.

There are a few counts of this clonotype. Its cognate antigen is unknown. The CDR3 sequence is 14 residues long. Germline CDR1 reads DFQATT; CDR2 reads SNEGSKA (reference sequence). The V end lost 3 bases, the J end lost 2 bases, and 10 bases lay between the germline ends. Incorporated into the TCR beta cDNA libraries were unique molecular identifiers, which served to reduce PCR and sequencing biases. MiXCR, run by TCRdb on the PCR reads, gives a single entry per CDR3 protein. Of hundreds of thousands of distinct CDR3 sequences listed, about 40% are singletons. The receptor comes from a girl between 10 and 17 years old with multiple sclerosis. Sequencing input: blood. The rearrangement uses TRBV20-1 and TRBJ2-2; D gene unclear. The CDR3 nucleotides are TGCAGTGCTAGGGAAGGTAGCAACACCGGGGAGCTGTTTTTT. Protein sequence: CSAREGSNTGELFF.